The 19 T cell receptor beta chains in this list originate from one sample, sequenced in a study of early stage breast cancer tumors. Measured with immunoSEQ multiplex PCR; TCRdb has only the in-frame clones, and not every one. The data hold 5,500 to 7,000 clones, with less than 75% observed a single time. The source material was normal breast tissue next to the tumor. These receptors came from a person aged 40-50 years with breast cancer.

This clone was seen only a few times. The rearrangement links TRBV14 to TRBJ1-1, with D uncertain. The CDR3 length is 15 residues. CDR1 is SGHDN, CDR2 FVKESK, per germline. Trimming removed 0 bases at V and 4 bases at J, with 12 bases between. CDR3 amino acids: CASSQDNLLGTEAFF. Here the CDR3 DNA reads TGTGCCAGCAGCCAAGATAACCTACTGGGCACTGAAGCTTTCTTT.

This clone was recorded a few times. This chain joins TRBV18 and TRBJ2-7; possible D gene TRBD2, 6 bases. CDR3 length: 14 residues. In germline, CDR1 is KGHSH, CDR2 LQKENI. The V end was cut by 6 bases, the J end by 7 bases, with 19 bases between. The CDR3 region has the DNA TGTGCCAGCTCCCCTCCGTCGGGAGTAGGTGAGCAGTACTTC. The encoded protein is CASSPPSGVGEQYF.

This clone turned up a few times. CDR3: CASSQQLNYGYTF. In DNA form, the CDR3 reads TGTGCCAGCAGTCAACAGCTTAACTATGGCTACACCTTC. This chain connects TRBV2 to TRBJ1-2, with no clear D. The germline V gene encodes CDR1 SNHLY and CDR2 FYNNEI. This CDR3 comprises 13 residues. Trimming shortened V by 5 bases and J by 1 base, and 8 bases separated the two germline ends. Combining the CDR3 with reference TRBV2 and TRBJ1-2 gives the whole variable domain EPEVTQTPSHQVTQMGQEVILRCVPISNHLYFYWYRQILGQKVEFLVSFYNNEISEKSEIFDDQFSVERPDGSNFTLKIRSTKLEDSAMYFCASSQQLNYGYTFGSGTRLTVV.

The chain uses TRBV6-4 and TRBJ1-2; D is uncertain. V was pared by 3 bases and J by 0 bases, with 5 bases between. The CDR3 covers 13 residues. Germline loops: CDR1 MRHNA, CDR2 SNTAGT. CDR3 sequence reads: CASSEGTNYGYTF. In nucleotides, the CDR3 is TGTGCCAGCAGTGAGGGGACTAACTATGGCTACACCTTC.

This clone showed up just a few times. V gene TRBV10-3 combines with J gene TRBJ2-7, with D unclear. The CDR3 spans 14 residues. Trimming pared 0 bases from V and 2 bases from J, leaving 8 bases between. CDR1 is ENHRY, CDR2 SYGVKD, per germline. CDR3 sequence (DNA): TGTGCCATCAGTGAGTCGGCCAGTCCCTACGAGCAGTACTTC. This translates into CAISESASPYEQYF.

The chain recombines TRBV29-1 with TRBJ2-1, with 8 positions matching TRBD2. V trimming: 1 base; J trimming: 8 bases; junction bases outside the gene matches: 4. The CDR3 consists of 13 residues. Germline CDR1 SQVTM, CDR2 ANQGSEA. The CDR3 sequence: CSVEATTSDEQFF. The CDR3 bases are TGCAGCGTTGAAGCGACGACTAGCGATGAGCAGTTCTTC.

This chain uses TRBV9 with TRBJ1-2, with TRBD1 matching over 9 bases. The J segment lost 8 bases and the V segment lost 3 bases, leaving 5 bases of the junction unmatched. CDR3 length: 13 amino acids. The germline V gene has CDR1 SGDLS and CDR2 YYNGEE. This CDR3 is CASSARTGDGYTF. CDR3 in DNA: TGTGCCAGCAGCGCCCGGACAGGGGACGGCTACACCTTC.

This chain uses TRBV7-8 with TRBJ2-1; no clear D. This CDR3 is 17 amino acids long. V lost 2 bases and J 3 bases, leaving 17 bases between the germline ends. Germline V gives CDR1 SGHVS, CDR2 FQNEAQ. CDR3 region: CASSLSVQNYYYNEQFF. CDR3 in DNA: TGTGCCAGCAGCTTATCGGTGCAGAACTACTACTACAATGAGCAGTTCTTC.

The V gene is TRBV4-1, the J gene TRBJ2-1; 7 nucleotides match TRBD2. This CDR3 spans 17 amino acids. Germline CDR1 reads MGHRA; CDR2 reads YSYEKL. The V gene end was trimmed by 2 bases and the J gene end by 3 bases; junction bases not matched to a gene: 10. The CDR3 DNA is TGCGCCAGCAGCCAATTCATCGGAACTAGCGACTACAATGAGCAGTTCTTC. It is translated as CASSQFIGTSDYNEQFF.

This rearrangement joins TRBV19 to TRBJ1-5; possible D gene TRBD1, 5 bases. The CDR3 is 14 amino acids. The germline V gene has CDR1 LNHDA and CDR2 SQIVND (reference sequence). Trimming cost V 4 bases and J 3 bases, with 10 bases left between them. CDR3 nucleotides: TGTGCCAGTAGTAGACAGTTATACAATCAGCCCCAGCATTTT. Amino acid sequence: CASSRQLYNQPQHF.

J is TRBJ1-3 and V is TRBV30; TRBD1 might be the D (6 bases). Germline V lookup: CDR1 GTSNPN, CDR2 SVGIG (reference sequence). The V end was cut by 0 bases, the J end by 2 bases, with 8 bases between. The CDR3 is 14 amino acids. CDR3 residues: CAWSVGGAGNTIYF. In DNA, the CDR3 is TGTGCCTGGAGTGTGGGGGGCGCTGGAAACACCATATATTTT.

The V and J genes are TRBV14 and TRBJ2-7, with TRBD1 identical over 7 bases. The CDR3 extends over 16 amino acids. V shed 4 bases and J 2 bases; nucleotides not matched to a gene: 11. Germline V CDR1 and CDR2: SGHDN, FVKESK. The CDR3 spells CASSRIQGSLTYEQYF. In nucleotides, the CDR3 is TGTGCCAGCAGCCGAATACAGGGGTCGTTAACCTACGAGCAGTACTTC.

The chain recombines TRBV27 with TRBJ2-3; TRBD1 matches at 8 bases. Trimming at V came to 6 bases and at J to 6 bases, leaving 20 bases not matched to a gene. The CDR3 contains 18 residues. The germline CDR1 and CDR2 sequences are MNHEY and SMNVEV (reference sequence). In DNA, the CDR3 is TGTGCCAGCAGACGCCTAGACTCGACAGGGGCCGGACCCGATACGCAGTATTTT. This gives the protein CASRRLDSTGAGPDTQYF.

As DNA, the CDR3 is TGTGCCAGTAGTATAGATCGGGGGGGTCTGTACTTC. This encodes CASSIDRGGLYF. V gene TRBV19 combines with J gene TRBJ2-7; 8 nucleotides match TRBD2. The germline V gene has CDR1 LNHDA and CDR2 SQIVND (reference sequence). This CDR3 contains 12 residues. J was trimmed by 12 bases and V by 0 bases; bases with no gene match: 4.

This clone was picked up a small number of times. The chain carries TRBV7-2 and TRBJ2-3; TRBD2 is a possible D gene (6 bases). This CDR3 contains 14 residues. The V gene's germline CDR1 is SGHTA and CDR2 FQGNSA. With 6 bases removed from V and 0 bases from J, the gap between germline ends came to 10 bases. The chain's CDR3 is CASRPGRSTDTQYF. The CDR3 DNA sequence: TGTGCCAGCAGGCCTGGGAGGAGCACAGATACGCAGTATTTT.

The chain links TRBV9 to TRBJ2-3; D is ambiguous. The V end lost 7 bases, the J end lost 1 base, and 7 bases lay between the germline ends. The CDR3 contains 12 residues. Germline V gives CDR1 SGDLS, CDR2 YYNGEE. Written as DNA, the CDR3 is TGTGCCAGCGGGCTGGGCACAGATACGCAGTATTTT. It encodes CASGLGTDTQYF.

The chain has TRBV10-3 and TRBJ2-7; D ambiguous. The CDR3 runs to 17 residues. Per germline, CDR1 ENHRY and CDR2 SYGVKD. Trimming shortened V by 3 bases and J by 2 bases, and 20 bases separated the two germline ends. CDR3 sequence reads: CAISDVGVGNKAYEQYF. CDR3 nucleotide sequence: TGTGCCATCAGTGATGTTGGGGTCGGTAACAAAGCCTACGAGCAGTACTTC.

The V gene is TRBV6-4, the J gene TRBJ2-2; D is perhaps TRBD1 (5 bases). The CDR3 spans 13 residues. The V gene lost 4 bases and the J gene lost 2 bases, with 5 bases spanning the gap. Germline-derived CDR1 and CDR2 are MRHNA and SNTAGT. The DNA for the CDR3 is TGTGCCAGCAGTGGGACAAACACCGGGGAGCTGTTTTTT. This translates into CASSGTNTGELFF.

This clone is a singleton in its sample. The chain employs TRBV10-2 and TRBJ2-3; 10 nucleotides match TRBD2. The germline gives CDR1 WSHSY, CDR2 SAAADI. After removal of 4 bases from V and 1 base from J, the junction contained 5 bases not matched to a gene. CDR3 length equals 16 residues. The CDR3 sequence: CASSGALAGGTDTQYF. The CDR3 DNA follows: TGCGCCAGCAGTGGAGCCCTAGCGGGAGGCACAGATACGCAGTATTTT.